One and the same sample provided the 19 T cell receptor beta chains below, sequenced in a study of T cells in localized non-small cell lung cancer. Assay used: immunoSEQ multiplex PCR; TCRdb lists only in-frame clones, some missing. The repertoire holds over 55,000 clones, with roughly 90% as singletons. This specimen consisted of peripheral blood, obtained before any cancer treatment. All receptors derive from a woman aged 40-75 years with stage I lung adenocarcinoma.

The genes are TRBV6-1 and TRBJ1-1; 9 bases agree with TRBD1. Per germline, CDR1 MNHNS and CDR2 SASEGT. CDR3 length: 14 amino acids. Trimming at V came to 5 bases and at J to 2 bases, leaving 3 bases not matched to a gene. In nucleotides, the CDR3 is TGTGCCAGCAGTCTGGGACAGGGAAACACTGAAGCTTTCTTT. Its protein product is CASSLGQGNTEAFF.

V usage is TRBV11-3 and J usage is TRBJ2-7; 7 positions match TRBD1. The CDR3 length is 16 residues. V lost 4 bases, J lost 5 bases, and 14 bases stayed unmatched. The germline V gene encodes CDR1 SGHNT and CDR2 YENEEA. The CDR3: CASSYRQGQSMHEQYF. CDR3 coding DNA: TGTGCCAGCAGCTACCGACAGGGACAGAGCATGCACGAGCAGTACTTC.

The rearrangement uses TRBV7-2 and TRBJ1-1; no reliable D call. The CDR3 extends over 14 amino acids. Trimming cost V 2 bases and J 6 bases, with 13 bases left between them. Germline loops: CDR1 SGHTA, CDR2 FQGNSA. CDR3 residues: CASSLRPVPAEAFF. The CDR3 region has the DNA TGTGCCAGCAGCTTAAGGCCCGTTCCCGCTGAAGCTTTCTTT.

Only one count was recorded for this clone. The chain is built from TRBV25-1 and TRBJ1-1; D gene ambiguous. V was pared by 4 bases and J by 1 base, with 4 bases between. Germline loops: CDR1 MGHDK, CDR2 SYGVNS. CDR3 size: 12 residues. The CDR3 sequence: CASSGPNTEAFF. The CDR3, as DNA: TGTGCCAGCAGTGGTCCGAACACTGAAGCTTTCTTT.

The V gene is TRBV2, the J gene TRBJ2-3; 8 positions agree with TRBD2. This CDR3 contains 14 residues. The germline V gene has CDR1 SNHLY and CDR2 FYNNEI. V trimming: 7 bases; J trimming: 6 bases; junction bases outside the gene matches: 9. The CDR3 DNA reads as TGTGCCAGCACCGGAAGCGGGGGAGTCGATACGCAGTATTTT. Its protein is CASTGSGGVDTQYF.

The chain links TRBV7-9 to TRBJ2-3; TRBD2 agrees at 14 bases. The CDR3 sequence is 18 residues long. Per germline, CDR1 SEHNR and CDR2 FQNEAQ (reference sequence). Germline trimming cut 5 bases from V and 4 bases from J; bases unmatched to any gene: 11. CDR3 loop: CASSLYGTSGSLSDTQYF. The CDR3 DNA sequence: TGTGCCAGCAGCCTCTACGGGACTAGCGGGAGCCTCTCAGATACGCAGTATTTT.

This clone showed up just a few times. The chain has TRBV7-8 and TRBJ2-7, with 7 nucleotides matching TRBD2. CDR1 is SGHVS and CDR2 is FQNEAQ in the germline V gene. Unmatched junction bases numbered 14, after V lost 3 bases and J lost 3 bases. The CDR3 consists of 17 residues. The CDR3 DNA sequence: TGTGCCAGCAGCTTGGATAGGTCTAGCGGAGCGGTCTACGAGCAGTACTTC. This sequence encodes CASSLDRSSGAVYEQYF.

The sample holds a few counts of this clone. The chain employs TRBV5-4 and TRBJ1-1, with 7 positions matching TRBD1. There are 16 residues in the CDR3. Germline CDR1 is SGHNT and CDR2 is YYREEE (reference sequence). V lost 3 bases to trimming and J lost 3 bases; unmatched junction nucleotides: 11. The CDR3 DNA reads TGTGCCAGCAGCTACGAACCGGGACAGTTGTACACTGAAGCTTTCTTT. Residues: CASSYEPGQLYTEAFF.

This clone was recorded only once. The rearrangement uses TRBV19 and TRBJ1-5, with D maybe TRBD1 (5 bases). This CDR3 has 14 amino acids. In germline, CDR1 is LNHDA, CDR2 SQIVND (reference sequence). V lost 1 base and J lost 9, with 13 bases in between. This CDR3 is CASSIGTSSWPQHF. The CDR3 region has the DNA TGTGCCAGTAGTATAGGGACAAGCTCATGGCCCCAGCATTTT. Full variable domain (outside the CDR3, taken from reference TRBV19 and TRBJ1-5): DGGITQSPKYLFRKEGQNVTLSCEQNLNHDAMYWYRQDPGQGLRLIYYSQIVNDFQKGDIAEGYSVSREKKESFPLTVTSAQKNPTAFYLCASSIGTSSWPQHFGDGTRLSIL.

The CDR3 DNA sequence: TGTGCCACCAGCAGAGTTCCCCCTAATCAGCCCCAGCATTTT. It encodes CATSRVPPNQPQHF. The chain links TRBV15 to TRBJ1-5; D not certain. Deletions cut 1 base from V and 4 bases from J, with 8 bases between. CDR3 length: 14 residues. Germline loops: CDR1 LNHNV, CDR2 YYDKDF (reference sequence).

This chain's CDR3 is CASSLGVMNTEAFF. The CDR3 DNA reads as TGTGCCAGCAGTTTAGGGGTGATGAACACTGAAGCTTTCTTT. The chain recombines TRBV27 with TRBJ1-1; unclear D gene. This CDR3 is 14 amino acids long. The V end lost 2 bases, the J end lost 0 bases, and 7 bases lay between the germline ends. The germline CDR1 and CDR2 sequences are MNHEY and SMNVEV (reference sequence).

The rearrangement links TRBV10-3 to TRBJ1-5; TRBD1 agrees at 8 bases. The ends lost 10 bases at V and 4 bases at J; junction bases unmatched: 6. This CDR3 region has 13 residues. The germline CDR1 and CDR2 sequences are ENHRY and SYGVKD. The CDR3 here is CATGGQENQPQHF. DNA of the CDR3: TGTGCCACCGGGGGACAGGAGAATCAGCCCCAGCATTTT.

The chain employs TRBV6-1 and TRBJ2-2; TRBD2 matches 8 bases. The ends lost 7 bases at V and 1 base at J; junction bases unmatched: 5. The length of the CDR3 is 15 residues. In germline, CDR1 is MNHNS, CDR2 SASEGT. In DNA form, the CDR3 reads TGTGCCAGCAATGTAGCGGGAATGAACACCGGGGAGCTGTTTTTT. Protein: CASNVAGMNTGELFF.

The J gene is TRBJ1-5, the V gene TRBV18; D is undetermined. Germline V gives CDR1 KGHSH, CDR2 LQKENI. CDR3 size: 13 residues. The ends were cut back, 2 bases at V and 7 bases at J, with 9 bases in the middle. The CDR3 reads CASSPEQTQPQHF. The DNA for the CDR3 is TGTGCCAGCTCACCAGAACAGACACAGCCCCAGCATTTT.

As concerns this clone: One end of the junction fails to match germline, which may point to a read error. J is TRBJ1-2 and V is TRBV14, with D maybe TRBD1 (6 bases). The length of the CDR3 is 17 residues. CDR1 is SGHDN, CDR2 FVKESK, per germline. In DNA, the CDR3 is TGTGCCAGCAGCCCGAAACCGGGACAAGTCGGAGGTTGGGGCTACGCCTTC. This translates into CASSPKPGQVGGWGYAF.

The chain has TRBV14 and TRBJ2-2, with D unresolved. The CDR3 sequence is 13 residues long. In germline, CDR1 is SGHDN, CDR2 FVKESK. With 2 bases removed from V and 6 bases from J, the gap between germline ends came to 7 bases. In nucleotides, the CDR3 is TGTGCCAGCAGCCAACAATCCTCCGGGGAGCTGTTTTTT. Its translation is CASSQQSSGELFF.

V and J are TRBV6-1 and TRBJ1-4; TRBD1 might be the D (6 bases). From germline, CDR1 is MNHNS and CDR2 SASEGT. The CDR3 loop spans 13 amino acids. V shed 8 bases and J shed 10 bases, with 17 bases lying between them. The CDR3 is CASVTPGEGKLFF. The CDR3 nucleotides read TGTGCCAGCGTTACGCCAGGGGAAGGAAAACTGTTTTTT.

The chain joins TRBV9 to TRBJ1-3, with D uncertain. The CDR3 is 15 amino acids. V gave up 3 bases and J gave up 0 bases, with 10 bases separating them. Germline V lookup: CDR1 SGDLS, CDR2 YYNGEE. The CDR3 DNA reads TGTGCCAGCAGCGCCGACCCTAACTCTGGAAACACCATATATTTT. Translated, it gives CASSADPNSGNTIYF.

This sequence joins TRBV28 and TRBJ1-1; D gene uncertain. This CDR3 comprises 15 residues. Germline-derived CDR1 and CDR2 are MDHEN and SYDVKM. Deletions cut 2 bases from V and 6 bases from J, with 16 bases between. In DNA form, the CDR3 reads TGTGCCAGCAGTTTAGCGGCAGCCAAGTGGGCTGAAGCTTTCTTT. Amino acids: CASSLAAAKWAEAFF. Full variable domain (outside the CDR3, taken from reference TRBV28 and TRBJ1-1): DVKVTQSSRYLVKRTGEKVFLECVQDMDHENMFWYRQDPGLGLRLIYFSYDVKMKEKGDIPEGYSVSREKKERFSLILESASTNQTSMYLCASSLAAAKWAEAFFGQGTRLTVV.